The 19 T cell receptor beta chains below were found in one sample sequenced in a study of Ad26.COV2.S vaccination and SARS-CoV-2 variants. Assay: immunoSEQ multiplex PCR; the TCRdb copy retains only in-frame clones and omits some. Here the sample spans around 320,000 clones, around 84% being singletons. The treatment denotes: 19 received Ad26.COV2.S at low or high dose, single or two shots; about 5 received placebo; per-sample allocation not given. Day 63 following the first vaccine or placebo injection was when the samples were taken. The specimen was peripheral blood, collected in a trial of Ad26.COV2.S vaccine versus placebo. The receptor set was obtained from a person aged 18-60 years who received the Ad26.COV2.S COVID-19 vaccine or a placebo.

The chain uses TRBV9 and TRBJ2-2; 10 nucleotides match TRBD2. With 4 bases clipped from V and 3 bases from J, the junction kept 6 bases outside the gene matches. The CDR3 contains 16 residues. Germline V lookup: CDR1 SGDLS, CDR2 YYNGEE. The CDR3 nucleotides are TGTGCCAGCAGCCCCCGACTAGCGGGTGACACCGGGGAGCTGTTTTTT. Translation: CASSPRLAGDTGELFF.

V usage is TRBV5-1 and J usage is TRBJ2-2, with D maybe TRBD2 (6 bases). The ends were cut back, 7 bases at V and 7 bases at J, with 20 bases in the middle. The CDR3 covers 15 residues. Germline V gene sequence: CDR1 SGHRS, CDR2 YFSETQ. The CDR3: CASQPNGPGGGELFF. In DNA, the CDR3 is TGCGCCAGCCAGCCGAATGGCCCCGGGGGCGGGGAGCTGTTTTTT.

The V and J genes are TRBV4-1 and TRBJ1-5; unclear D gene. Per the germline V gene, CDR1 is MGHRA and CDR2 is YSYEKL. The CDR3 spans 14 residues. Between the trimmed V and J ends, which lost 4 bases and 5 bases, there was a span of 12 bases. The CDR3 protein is CASSRSLNYQPQHF. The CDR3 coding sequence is TGCGCCAGCAGCCGGTCACTGAACTATCAGCCCCAGCATTTT.

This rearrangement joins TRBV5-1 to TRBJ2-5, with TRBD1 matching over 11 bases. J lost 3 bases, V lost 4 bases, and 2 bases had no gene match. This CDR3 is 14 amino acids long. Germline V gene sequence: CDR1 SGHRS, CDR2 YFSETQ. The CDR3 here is CASSMGQGEETQYF. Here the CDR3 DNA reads TGCGCCAGCAGCATGGGACAGGGGGAAGAGACCCAGTACTTC.

The CDR3 DNA reads TGCGCCAGCAGCCCCCCTCCAAGACGTGGTGGCACAGATACGCAGTATTTT. As protein: CASSPPPRRGGTDTQYF. The V gene is TRBV4-1, the J gene TRBJ2-3, with no clear D. In germline, CDR1 is MGHRA, CDR2 YSYEKL. This CDR3 is built from 17 residues. Between the trimmed V and J ends, which lost 4 bases and 1 base, there was a span of 18 bases.

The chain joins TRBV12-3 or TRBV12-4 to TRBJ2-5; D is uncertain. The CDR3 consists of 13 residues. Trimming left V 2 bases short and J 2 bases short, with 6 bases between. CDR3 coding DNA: TGTGCCAGCAGTTTATGGGGACAAGAGACCCAGTACTTC. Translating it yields CASSLWGQETQYF.

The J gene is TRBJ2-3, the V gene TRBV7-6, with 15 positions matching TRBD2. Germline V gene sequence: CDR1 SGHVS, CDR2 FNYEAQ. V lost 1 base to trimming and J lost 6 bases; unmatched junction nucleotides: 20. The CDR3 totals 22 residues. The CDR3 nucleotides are TGTGCCAGCAGCTTAGGGGACCTGGGACTAGCGGGGGGTTTGTACAGTTCGGATACGCAGTATTTT. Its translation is CASSLGDLGLAGGLYSSDTQYF.

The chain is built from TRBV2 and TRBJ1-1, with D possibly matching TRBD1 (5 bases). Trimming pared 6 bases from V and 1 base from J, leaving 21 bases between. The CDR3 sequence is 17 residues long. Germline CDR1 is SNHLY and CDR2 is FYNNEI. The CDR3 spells CASRGTELRLENTEAFF. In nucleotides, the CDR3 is TGTGCCAGCAGAGGGACGGAACTTCGACTGGAGAACACTGAAGCTTTCTTT.

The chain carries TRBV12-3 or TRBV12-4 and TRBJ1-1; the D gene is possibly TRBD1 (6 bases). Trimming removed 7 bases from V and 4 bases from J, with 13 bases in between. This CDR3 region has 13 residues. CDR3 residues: CASIIGGGTEAFF. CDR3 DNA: TGTGCCAGCATTATAGGGGGGGGCACTGAAGCTTTCTTT.

CDR3 in DNA: TGTGCCAGCAGCCCGTTAGGAGGGTACAATGAGCAGTTCTTC. Amino acid sequence: CASSPLGGYNEQFF. J is TRBJ2-1 and V is TRBV3-1 (or the pseudogene TRBV3-2); D is perhaps TRBD2 (6 bases). CDR1 and CDR2 from the germline V gene are LGHDT and YNNKEL (reference sequence). The germline V and J ends were trimmed by 4 bases and 4 bases, with 11 bases remaining between them. The CDR3 spans 14 residues.

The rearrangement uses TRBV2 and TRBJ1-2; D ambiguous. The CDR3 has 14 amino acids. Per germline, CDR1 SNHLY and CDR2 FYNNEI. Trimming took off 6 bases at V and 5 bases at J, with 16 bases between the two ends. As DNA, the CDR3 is TGTGCCAGCAGGGTCTTGACTGATACATATGGCTACACCTTC. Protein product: CASRVLTDTYGYTF. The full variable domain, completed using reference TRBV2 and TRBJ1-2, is EPEVTQTPSHQVTQMGQEVILRCVPISNHLYFYWYRQILGQKVEFLVSFYNNEISEKSEIFDDQFSVERPDGSNFTLKIRSTKLEDSAMYFCASRVLTDTYGYTFGSGTRLTVV.

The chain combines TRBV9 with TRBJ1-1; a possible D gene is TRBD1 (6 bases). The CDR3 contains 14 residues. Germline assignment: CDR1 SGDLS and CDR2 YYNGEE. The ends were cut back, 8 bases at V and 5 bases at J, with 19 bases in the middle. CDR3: CASSLEQGGTEAFF. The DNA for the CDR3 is TGTGCCAGTTCCCTCGAACAGGGCGGGACTGAAGCTTTCTTT.

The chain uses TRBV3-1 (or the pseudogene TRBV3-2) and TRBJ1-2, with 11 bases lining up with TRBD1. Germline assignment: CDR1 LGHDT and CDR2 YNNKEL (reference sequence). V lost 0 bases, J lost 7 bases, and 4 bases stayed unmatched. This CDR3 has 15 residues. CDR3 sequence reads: CASSQDSGQGGGYTF. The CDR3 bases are TGTGCCAGCAGCCAAGATTCGGGACAGGGGGGTGGCTACACCTTC.

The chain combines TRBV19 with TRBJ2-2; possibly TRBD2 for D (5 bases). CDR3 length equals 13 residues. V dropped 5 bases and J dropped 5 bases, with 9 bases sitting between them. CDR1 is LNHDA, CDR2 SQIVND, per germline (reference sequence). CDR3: CASSRGKTGELFF. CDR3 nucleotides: TGTGCCAGTAGTCGGGGTAAAACCGGGGAGCTGTTTTTT.

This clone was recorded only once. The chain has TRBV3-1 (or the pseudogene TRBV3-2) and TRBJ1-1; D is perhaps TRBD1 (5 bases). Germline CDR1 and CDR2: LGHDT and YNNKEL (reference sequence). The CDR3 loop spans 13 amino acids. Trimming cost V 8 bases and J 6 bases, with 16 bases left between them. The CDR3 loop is CASGTSSGAEAFF. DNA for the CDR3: TGTGCCAGCGGGACCTCCTCTGGTGCTGAAGCTTTCTTT.

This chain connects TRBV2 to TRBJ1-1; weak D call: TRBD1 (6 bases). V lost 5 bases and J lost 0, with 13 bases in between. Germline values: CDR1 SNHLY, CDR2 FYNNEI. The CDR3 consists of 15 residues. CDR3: CASSIDRLVNTEAFF. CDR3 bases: TGTGCCAGCAGTATAGACAGGCTAGTGAACACTGAAGCTTTCTTT. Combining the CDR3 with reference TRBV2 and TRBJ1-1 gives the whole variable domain EPEVTQTPSHQVTQMGQEVILRCVPISNHLYFYWYRQILGQKVEFLVSFYNNEISEKSEIFDDQFSVERPDGSNFTLKIRSTKLEDSAMYFCASSIDRLVNTEAFFGQGTRLTVV.

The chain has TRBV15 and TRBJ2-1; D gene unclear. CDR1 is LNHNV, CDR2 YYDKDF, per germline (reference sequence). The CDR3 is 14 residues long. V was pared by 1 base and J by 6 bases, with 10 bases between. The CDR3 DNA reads TGTGCCACCAGCAGAGGAGCCGGGTTCAATGAGCAGTTCTTC. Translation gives CATSRGAGFNEQFF.

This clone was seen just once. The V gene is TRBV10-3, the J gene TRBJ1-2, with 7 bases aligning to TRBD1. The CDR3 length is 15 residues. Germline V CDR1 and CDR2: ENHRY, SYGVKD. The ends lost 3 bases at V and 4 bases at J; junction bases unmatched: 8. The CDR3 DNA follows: TGTGCCATCAGTGATACAGGGGCAGACCGCTATGGCTACACCTTC. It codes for CAISDTGADRYGYTF.

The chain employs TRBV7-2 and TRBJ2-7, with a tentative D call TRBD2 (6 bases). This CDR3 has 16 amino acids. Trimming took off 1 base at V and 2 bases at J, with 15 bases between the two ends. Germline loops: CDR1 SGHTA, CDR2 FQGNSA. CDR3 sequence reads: CASSLDPLGGAYEQYF. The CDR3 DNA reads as TGTGCCAGCAGCTTAGACCCCCTAGGCGGGGCCTACGAGCAGTACTTC. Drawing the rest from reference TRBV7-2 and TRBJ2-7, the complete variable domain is GAGVSQSPSNKVTEKGKDVELRCDPISGHTALYWYRQSLGQGLEFLIYFQGNSAPDKSGLPSDRFSAERTGGSVSTLTIQRTQQEDSAVYLCASSLDPLGGAYEQYFGPGTRLTVT.